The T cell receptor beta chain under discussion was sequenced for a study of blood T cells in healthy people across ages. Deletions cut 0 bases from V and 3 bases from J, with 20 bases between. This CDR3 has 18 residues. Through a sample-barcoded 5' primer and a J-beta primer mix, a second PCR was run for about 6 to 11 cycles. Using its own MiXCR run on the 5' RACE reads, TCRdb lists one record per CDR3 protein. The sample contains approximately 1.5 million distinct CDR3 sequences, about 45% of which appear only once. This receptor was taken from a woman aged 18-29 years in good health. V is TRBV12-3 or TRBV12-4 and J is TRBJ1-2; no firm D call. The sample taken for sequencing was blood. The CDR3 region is CASSLARIGSEAHYGYTF. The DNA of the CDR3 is TGTGCCAGCAGTTTAGCCCGGATAGGATCCGAAGCTCACTATGGCTACACCTTC.